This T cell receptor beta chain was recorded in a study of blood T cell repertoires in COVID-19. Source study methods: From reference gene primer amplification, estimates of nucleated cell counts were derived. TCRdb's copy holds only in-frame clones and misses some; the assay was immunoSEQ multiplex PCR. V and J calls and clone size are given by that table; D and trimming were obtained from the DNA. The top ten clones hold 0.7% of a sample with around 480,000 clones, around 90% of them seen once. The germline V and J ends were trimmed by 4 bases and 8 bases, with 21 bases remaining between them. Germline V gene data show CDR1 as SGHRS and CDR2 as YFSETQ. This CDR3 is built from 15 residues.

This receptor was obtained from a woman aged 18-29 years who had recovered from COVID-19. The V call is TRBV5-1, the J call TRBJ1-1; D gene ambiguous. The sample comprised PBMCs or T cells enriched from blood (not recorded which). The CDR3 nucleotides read TGCGCCAGCAGCCCCTACCTTGACCCCGGAGAGGAAGCTTTCTTT. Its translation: CASSPYLDPGEEAFF.